This TCR beta chain derives from a study of control samples from healthy donors and cancer patients. Clones were read by immunoSEQ multiplex PCR, and TCRdb kept only the in-frame ones, dropping some. The profile shows 55,000 to 90,000 clones, 84% of them singletons. The sample was blood. The TCR comes from a man aged 50-59 years in good health.

The CDR3: CAWSVPWILDSDLADTQYF. The CDR3 DNA follows: TGTGCCTGGAGTGTACCCTGGATACTAGATAGCGACCTCGCGGATACGCAGTATTTT. The genes are TRBV30 and TRBJ2-3; D is possibly TRBD2 (5 bases). Germline CDR1 reads GTSNPN; CDR2 reads SVGIG (reference sequence). The CDR3 has 19 amino acids. V dropped 0 bases and J dropped 6 bases, with 28 bases sitting between them. Full variable domain (outside the CDR3, taken from reference TRBV30 and TRBJ2-3): SQTIHQWPATLVQPVGSPLSLECTVEGTSNPNLYWYRQAAGRGLQLLFYSVGIGQISSEVPQNLSASRPQDRQFILSSKKLLLSDSGFYLCAWSVPWILDSDLADTQYFGPGTRLTVL.